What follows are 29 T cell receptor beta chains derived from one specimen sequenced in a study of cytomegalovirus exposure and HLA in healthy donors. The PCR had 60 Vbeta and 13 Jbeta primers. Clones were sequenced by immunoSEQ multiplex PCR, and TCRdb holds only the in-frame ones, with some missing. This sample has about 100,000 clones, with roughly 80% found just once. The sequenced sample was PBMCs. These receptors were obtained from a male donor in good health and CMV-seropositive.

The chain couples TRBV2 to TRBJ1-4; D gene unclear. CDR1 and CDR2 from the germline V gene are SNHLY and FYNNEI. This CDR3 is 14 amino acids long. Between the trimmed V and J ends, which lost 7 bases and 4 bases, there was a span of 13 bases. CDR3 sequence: CASTSRGFNEKLFF. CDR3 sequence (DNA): TGTGCCAGCACCTCTCGAGGGTTTAATGAAAAACTGTTTTTT. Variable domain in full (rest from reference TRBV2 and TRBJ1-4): EPEVTQTPSHQVTQMGQEVILRCVPISNHLYFYWYRQILGQKVEFLVSFYNNEISEKSEIFDDQFSVERPDGSNFTLKIRSTKLEDSAMYFCASTSRGFNEKLFFGSGTQLSVL.

CDR3 nucleotide sequence: TGTGCCAGCAGCTTGCTATCGGTGACATTCACAGATACGCAGTATTTT. Encoded protein: CASSLLSVTFTDTQYF. The genes are TRBV11-2 and TRBJ2-3, with D uncertain. Trimming took off 3 bases at V and 2 bases at J, with 15 bases between the two ends. The CDR3 has 16 residues. The germline CDR1 and CDR2 sequences are SGHAT and FQNNGV.

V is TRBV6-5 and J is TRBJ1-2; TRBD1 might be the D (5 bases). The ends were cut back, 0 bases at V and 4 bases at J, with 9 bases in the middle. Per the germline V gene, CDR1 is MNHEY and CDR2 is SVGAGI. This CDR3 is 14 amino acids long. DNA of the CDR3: TGTGCCAGCAGTTACTCATCAGGGCGCTATGGCTACACCTTC. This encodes CASSYSSGRYGYTF.

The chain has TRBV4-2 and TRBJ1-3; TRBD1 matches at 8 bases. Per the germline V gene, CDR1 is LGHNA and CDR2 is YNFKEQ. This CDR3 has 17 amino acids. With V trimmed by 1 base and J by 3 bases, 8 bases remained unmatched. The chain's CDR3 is CASSQVFSDRDGNTIYF. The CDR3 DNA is TGTGCCAGCAGCCAAGTTTTCTCGGACAGGGATGGAAACACCATATATTTT.

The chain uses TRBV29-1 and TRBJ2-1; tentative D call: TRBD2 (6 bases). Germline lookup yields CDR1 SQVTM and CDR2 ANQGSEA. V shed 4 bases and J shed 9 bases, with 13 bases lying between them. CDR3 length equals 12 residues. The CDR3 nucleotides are TGCAGCGTTGGGAAGGGGCGGGGTGAGCAGTTCTTC. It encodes CSVGKGRGEQFF.

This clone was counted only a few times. DNA for the CDR3: TGTGCCAGCAGCCCGCAGACATCCCCAGATACGCAGTATTTT. This translates into CASSPQTSPDTQYF. The genes are TRBV7-8 and TRBJ2-3; no reliable D call. Germline V gives CDR1 SGHVS, CDR2 FQNEAQ. This CDR3 is 14 amino acids long. With 5 bases removed from V and 4 bases from J, the gap between germline ends came to 13 bases.

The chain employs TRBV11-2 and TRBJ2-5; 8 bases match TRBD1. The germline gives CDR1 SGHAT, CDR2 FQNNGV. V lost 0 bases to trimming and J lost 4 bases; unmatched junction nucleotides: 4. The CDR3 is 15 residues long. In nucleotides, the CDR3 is TGTGCCAGCAGCTTAGAGGGCAGGGGGCGAGAGACCCAGTACTTC. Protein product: CASSLEGRGRETQYF.

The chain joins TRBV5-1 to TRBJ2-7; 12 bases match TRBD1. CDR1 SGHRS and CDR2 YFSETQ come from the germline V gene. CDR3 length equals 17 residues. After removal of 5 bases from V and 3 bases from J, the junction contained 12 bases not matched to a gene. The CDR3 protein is CASRSGQGAQSGYEQYF. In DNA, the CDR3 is TGCGCCAGCAGATCGGGACAGGGGGCACAAAGCGGCTACGAGCAGTACTTC.

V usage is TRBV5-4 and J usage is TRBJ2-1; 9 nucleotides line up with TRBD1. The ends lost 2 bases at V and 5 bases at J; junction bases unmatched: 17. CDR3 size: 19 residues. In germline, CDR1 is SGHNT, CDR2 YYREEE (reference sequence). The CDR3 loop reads CASSFKRNSGTGWNNEQFF. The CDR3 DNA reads TGTGCCAGCAGCTTCAAAAGAAACTCCGGGACAGGGTGGAACAATGAGCAGTTCTTC.

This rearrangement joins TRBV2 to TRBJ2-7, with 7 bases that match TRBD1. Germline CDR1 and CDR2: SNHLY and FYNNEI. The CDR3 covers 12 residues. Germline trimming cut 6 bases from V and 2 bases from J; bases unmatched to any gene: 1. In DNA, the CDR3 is TGTGCCAGCAGGGACAGGACCTACGAGCAGTACTTC. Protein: CASRDRTYEQYF.

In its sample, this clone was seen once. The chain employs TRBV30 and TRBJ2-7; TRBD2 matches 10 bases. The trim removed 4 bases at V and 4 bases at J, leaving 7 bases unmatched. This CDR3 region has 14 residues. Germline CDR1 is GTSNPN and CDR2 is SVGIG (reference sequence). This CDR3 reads CAWIPAGGPYEQYF. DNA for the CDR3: TGTGCCTGGATTCCAGCGGGGGGGCCGTACGAGCAGTACTTC.

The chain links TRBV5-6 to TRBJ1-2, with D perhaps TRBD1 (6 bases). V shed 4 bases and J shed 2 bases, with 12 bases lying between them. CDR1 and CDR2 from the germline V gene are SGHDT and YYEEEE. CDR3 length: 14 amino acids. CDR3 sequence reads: CASSPIGQNYGYTF. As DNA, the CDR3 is TGTGCCAGCAGCCCAATCGGACAGAACTATGGCTACACCTTC.

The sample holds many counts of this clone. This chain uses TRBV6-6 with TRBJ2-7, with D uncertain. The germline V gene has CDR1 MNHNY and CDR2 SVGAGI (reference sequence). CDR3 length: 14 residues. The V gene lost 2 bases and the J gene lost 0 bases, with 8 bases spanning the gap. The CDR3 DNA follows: TGTGCCAGCAGTTACGATACGAGCTCCTACGAGCAGTACTTC. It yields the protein CASSYDTSSYEQYF.

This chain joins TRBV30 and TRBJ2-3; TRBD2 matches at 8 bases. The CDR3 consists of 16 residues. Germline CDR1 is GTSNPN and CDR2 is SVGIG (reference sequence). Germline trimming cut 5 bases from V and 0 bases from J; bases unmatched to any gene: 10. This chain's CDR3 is CAWCGGSGGSTDTQYF. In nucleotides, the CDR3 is TGTGCCTGGTGCGGTGGAAGCGGGGGTAGCACAGATACGCAGTATTTT.

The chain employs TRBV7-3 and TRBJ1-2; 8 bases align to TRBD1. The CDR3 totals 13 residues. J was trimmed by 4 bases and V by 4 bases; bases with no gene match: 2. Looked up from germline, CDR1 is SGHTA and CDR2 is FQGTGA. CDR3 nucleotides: TGTGCCAGCAGCTCCGACAGGGGCTATGGCTACACCTTC. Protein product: CASSSDRGYGYTF.

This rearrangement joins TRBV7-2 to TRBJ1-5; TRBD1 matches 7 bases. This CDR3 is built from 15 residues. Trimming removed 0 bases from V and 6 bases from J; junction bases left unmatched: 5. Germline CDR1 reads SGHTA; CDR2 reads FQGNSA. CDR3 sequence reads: CASSLARDSAQPQHF. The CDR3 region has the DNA TGTGCCAGCAGCTTAGCCAGGGACAGCGCTCAGCCCCAGCATTTT.

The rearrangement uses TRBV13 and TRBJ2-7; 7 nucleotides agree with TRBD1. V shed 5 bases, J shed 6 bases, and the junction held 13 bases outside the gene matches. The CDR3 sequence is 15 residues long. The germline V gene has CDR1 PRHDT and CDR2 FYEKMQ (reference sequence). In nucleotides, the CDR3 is TGTGCCAGCAGCCTCTCCCCCGACAGGGTGGGCGAGCAGTACTTC. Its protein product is CASSLSPDRVGEQYF. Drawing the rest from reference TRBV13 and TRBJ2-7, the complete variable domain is AAGVIQSPRHLIKEKRETATLKCYPIPRHDTVYWYQQGPGQDPQFLISFYEKMQSDKGSIPDRFSAQQFSDYHSELNMSSLELGDSALYFCASSLSPDRVGEQYFGPGTRLTVT.

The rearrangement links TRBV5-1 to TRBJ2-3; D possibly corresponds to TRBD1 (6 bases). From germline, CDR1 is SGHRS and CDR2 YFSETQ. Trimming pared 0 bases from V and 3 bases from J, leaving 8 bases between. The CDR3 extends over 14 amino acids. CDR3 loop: CASSLEGVTDTQYF. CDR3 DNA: TGCGCCAGCAGCTTGGAGGGGGTTACAGATACGCAGTATTTT.

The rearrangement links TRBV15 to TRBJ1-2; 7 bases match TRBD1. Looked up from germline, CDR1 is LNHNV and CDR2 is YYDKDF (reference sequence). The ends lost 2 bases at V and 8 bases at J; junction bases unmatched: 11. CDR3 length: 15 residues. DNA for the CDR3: TGTGCCACCAGCAGACCCCGGACAGGTCCCCGCGGCTACACCTTC. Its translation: CATSRPRTGPRGYTF.

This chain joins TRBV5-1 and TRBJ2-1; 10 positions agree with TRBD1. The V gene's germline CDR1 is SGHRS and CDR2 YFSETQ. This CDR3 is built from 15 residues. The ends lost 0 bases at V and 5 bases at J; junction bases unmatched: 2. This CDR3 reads CASSLGQGAHNEQFF. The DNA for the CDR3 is TGCGCCAGCAGCTTGGGACAGGGGGCTCACAATGAGCAGTTCTTC.

DNA of the CDR3: TGTGCCAGCAGTGAACCGGGACTCCACACTGAAGCTTTCTTT. Its translation is CASSEPGLHTEAFF. This rearrangement joins TRBV25-1 to TRBJ1-1, with a weak D call TRBD1 (5 bases). Trimming took off 2 bases at V and 3 bases at J, with 10 bases between the two ends. The V gene's germline CDR1 is MGHDK and CDR2 SYGVNS. The CDR3 has 14 amino acids.

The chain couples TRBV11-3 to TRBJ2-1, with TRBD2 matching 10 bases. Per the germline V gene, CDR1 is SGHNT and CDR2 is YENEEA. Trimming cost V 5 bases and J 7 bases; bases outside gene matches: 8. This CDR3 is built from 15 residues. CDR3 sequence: CASSVVAGGQNEQFF. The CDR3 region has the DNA TGTGCCAGCAGCGTCGTAGCGGGGGGCCAGAATGAGCAGTTCTTC.

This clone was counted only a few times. The chain's CDR3 is CASSLWGGGDQPQHF. The CDR3, as DNA: TGTGCCAGCAGCTTGTGGGGCGGGGGCGATCAGCCCCAGCATTTT. The V and J genes are TRBV5-6 and TRBJ1-5, with D possibly TRBD1 on 6 matching bases. V was shortened by 1 base and J by 5 bases, with 13 bases between the two germline ends. The germline V gene encodes CDR1 SGHDT and CDR2 YYEEEE. The CDR3 has 15 residues. The full variable domain, completed using reference TRBV5-6 and TRBJ1-5, is DAGVTQSPTHLIKTRGQQVTLRCSPKSGHDTVSWYQQALGQGPQFIFQYYEEEERQRGNFPDRFSGHQFPNYSSELNVNALLLGDSALYLCASSLWGGGDQPQHFGDGTRLSIL.

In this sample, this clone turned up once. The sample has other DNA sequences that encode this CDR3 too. DNA of the CDR3: TGCAGCGTCCGGACAGGATACACAGATACGCAGTATTTT. This gives the protein CSVRTGYTDTQYF. The V and J genes are TRBV29-1 and TRBJ2-3; 7 bases map to TRBD1. CDR1 and CDR2 (germline): SQVTM, ANQGSEA. The V segment lost 6 bases and the J segment 2 bases; nucleotides outside the gene matches: 5. The CDR3 consists of 13 residues.

The CDR3 spells CASSYSMNTEAFF. CDR3 DNA: TGTGCCAGCAGCTATTCAATGAACACTGAAGCTTTCTTT. The rearrangement joins TRBV7-3 to TRBJ1-1, with D unclear. Germline V gene sequence: CDR1 SGHTA, CDR2 FQGTGA. Trimming took 4 bases from V and 0 from J, leaving 6 bases between them. The CDR3 is 13 amino acids. Supplemented by reference TRBV7-3 and TRBJ1-1, the full variable domain reads GAGVSQTPSNKVTEKGKYVELRCDPISGHTALYWYRQSLGQGPEFLIYFQGTGAADDSGLPNDRFFAVRPEGSVSTLKIQRTERGDSAVYLCASSYSMNTEAFFGQGTRLTVV.

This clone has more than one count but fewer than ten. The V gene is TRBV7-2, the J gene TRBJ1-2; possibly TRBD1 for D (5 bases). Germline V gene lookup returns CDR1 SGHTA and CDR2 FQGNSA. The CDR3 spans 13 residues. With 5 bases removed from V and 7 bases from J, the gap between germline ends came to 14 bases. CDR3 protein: CASSPLGGFGYTF. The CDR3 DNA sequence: TGTGCCAGCAGCCCCCTGGGGGGGTTTGGCTACACCTTC. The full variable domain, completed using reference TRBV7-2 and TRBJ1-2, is GAGVSQSPSNKVTEKGKDVELRCDPISGHTALYWYRQSLGQGLEFLIYFQGNSAPDKSGLPSDRFSAERTGGSVSTLTIQRTQQEDSAVYLCASSPLGGFGYTFGSGTRLTVV.

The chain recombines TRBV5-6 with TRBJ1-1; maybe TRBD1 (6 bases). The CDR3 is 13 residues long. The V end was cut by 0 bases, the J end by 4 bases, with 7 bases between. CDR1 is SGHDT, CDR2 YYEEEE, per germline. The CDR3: CASSLGQATEAFF. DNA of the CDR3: TGTGCCAGCAGCTTGGGACAGGCCACTGAAGCTTTCTTT.

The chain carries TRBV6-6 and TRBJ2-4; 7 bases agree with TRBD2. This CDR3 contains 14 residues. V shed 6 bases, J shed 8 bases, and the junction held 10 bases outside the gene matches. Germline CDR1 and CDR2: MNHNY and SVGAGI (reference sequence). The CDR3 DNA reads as TGTGCCAGCAGGGGGGGGTCGGTGGCCGACATTCAGTACTTC. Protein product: CASRGGSVADIQYF.

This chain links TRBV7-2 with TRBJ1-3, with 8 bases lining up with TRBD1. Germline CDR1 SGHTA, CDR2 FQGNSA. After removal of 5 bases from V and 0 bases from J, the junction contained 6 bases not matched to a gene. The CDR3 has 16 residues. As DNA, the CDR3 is TGTGCCAGCAGCCCATGGACAGGGCCCTCTGGAAACACCATATATTTT. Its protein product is CASSPWTGPSGNTIYF.